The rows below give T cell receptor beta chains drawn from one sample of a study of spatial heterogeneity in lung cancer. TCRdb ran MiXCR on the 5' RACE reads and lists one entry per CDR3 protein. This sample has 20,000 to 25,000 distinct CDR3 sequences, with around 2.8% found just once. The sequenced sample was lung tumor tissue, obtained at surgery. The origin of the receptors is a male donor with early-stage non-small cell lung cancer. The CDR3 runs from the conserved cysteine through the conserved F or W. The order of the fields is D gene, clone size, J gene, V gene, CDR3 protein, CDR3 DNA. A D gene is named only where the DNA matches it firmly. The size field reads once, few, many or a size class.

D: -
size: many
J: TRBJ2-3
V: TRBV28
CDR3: CASMNPSALTDTQYF
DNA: TGTGCCAGCATGAATCCGAGCGCCCTCACAGATACGCAGTATTTT

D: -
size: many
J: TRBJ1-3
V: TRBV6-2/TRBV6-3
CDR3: CASSPWASYSGNTIYF
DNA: TGTGCCAGCAGTCCCTGGGCGTCTTACTCTGGAAACACCATATATTTT

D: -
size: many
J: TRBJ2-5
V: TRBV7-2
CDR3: CASSFGSGETQYF
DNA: TGTGCCAGCAGCTTTGGAAGCGGGGAGACCCAGTACTTC

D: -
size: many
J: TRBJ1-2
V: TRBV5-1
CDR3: CASSEDSNYGYTF
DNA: TGCGCCAGCAGCGAAGACAGTAACTATGGCTACACCTTC

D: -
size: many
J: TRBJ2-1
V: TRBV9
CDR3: CASIYQPTERFF
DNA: TGTGCCAGCATCTACCAGCCAACGGAGCGGTTCTTC

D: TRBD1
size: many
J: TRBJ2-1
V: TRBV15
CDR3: CATSPTGTGYFEQFF
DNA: TGTGCCACCAGCCCCACTGGGACAGGGTATTTTGAGCAGTTCTTC

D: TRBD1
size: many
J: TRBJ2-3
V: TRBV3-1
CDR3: CASSQRGQGADTQYF
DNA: TGTGCCAGCAGCCAGAGGGGACAGGGCGCAGATACGCAGTATTTT

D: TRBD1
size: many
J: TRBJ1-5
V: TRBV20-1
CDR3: CSASKPGTGDIGNQPQHF
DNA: TGCAGTGCTTCTAAGCCCGGGACAGGGGATATCGGCAATCAGCCCCAGCATTTT

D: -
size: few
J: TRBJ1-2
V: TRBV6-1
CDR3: CAASQGYGYTF
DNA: TGTGCCGCGTCCCAGGGCTATGGCTACACCTTC

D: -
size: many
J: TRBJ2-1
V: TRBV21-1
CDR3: CASSNAFRDRGGNEQFF
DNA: TGTGCCAGCAGCAATGCGTTTCGGGACAGGGGAGGGAATGAGCAGTTCTTC